The rows below give T cell receptor beta chains drawn from one sample of a study of control samples from healthy donors and cancer patients. Repertoires were generated with immunoSEQ multiplex PCR, while TCRdb's copy carries only in-frame clones and drops some. Of 120,000 to 150,000 clones detected, approximately 91% appear once; the ten largest clones hold roughly 3.1%. Sequences were obtained from blood. The receptors stem from a man younger than 45 in good health. Both conserved end residues are part of each CDR3. D genes are given only for firm matches. Size tells how often a clone was seen (once, few, many) or the class of an expanded clone, and some rows leave it out.

clone size: -; J gene: TRBJ1-1; D gene: -; V gene: TRBV27; CDR3 protein: CASRAGYTEAFF; CDR3 DNA: TGTGCCAGCAGAGCAGGGTACACTGAAGCTTTCTTT
clone size: -; J gene: TRBJ1-3; D gene: -; V gene: TRBV15; CDR3 protein: CATSSPKLDF; CDR3 DNA: TGTGCCACCAGCAGCCCGAAACTAGATTTT
clone size: -; J gene: TRBJ2-3; D gene: -; V gene: TRBV13; CDR3 protein: CASSPRSDTQYF; CDR3 DNA: TGTGCCAGCAGCCCCCGGTCGGATACGCAGTATTTT
clone size: -; J gene: TRBJ2-6; D gene: TRBD1; V gene: TRBV6-5; CDR3 protein: CASDRATGANVLTF; CDR3 DNA: TGTGCCAGTGACAGGGCAACTGGGGCCAACGTCCTGACTTTC
clone size: -; J gene: TRBJ1-5; D gene: -; V gene: TRBV27; CDR3 protein: CASSLSFGGPLNQPQHF; CDR3 DNA: TGTGCCAGCAGTTTATCTTTTGGGGGGCCTCTCAATCAGCCCCAGCATTTT
clone size: -; J gene: TRBJ1-3; D gene: -; V gene: TRBV7-9; CDR3 protein: CASSSGHSGNTIYF; CDR3 DNA: TGTGCCAGCAGCTCGGGACACTCTGGAAACACCATATATTTT
clone size: -; J gene: TRBJ2-1; D gene: TRBD2; V gene: TRBV6-4; CDR3 protein: CASSDPRTSGGGREQFF; CDR3 DNA: TGTGCCAGCAGTGACCCTAGGACTAGCGGGGGGGGACGAGAGCAGTTCTTC
clone size: -; J gene: TRBJ1-2; D gene: TRBD1; V gene: TRBV28; CDR3 protein: CASSSDRAYGYTF; CDR3 DNA: TGTGCCAGCAGTTCGGACAGGGCCTATGGCTACACCTTC
clone size: -; J gene: TRBJ1-5; D gene: -; V gene: TRBV6-6; CDR3 protein: CASSLDGDSNQPQHF; CDR3 DNA: TGTGCCAGCAGTTTGGACGGGGATAGCAATCAGCCCCAGCATTTT
clone size: -; J gene: TRBJ1-2; D gene: -; V gene: TRBV9; CDR3 protein: CASSSKSRGWGYTF; CDR3 DNA: TGTGCCAGCAGCTCGAAGAGTAGAGGGTGGGGCTACACCTTC
clone size: -; J gene: TRBJ1-5; D gene: -; V gene: TRBV12-3/TRBV12-4; CDR3 protein: CASSFVGNQPQHF; CDR3 DNA: TGTGCCAGCAGTTTTGTAGGGAATCAGCCCCAGCATTTT
clone size: -; J gene: TRBJ2-6; D gene: -; V gene: TRBV5-1; CDR3 protein: CASSRGSGGLNGANVLTF; CDR3 DNA: TGCGCCAGCAGCAGGGGATCAGGGGGACTTAATGGGGCCAACGTCCTGACTTTC
clone size: -; J gene: TRBJ1-1; D gene: TRBD1; V gene: TRBV28; CDR3 protein: CASTRDRGLDTEAFF; CDR3 DNA: TGTGCCAGCACCCGGGACAGGGGGCTCGACACTGAAGCTTTCTTT
clone size: few; J gene: TRBJ2-5; D gene: -; V gene: TRBV4-2; CDR3 protein: CASSQVQQETQYF; CDR3 DNA: TGTGCCAGCAGCCAAGTCCAGCAAGAGACCCAGTACTTC
clone size: -; J gene: TRBJ2-3; D gene: -; V gene: TRBV7-2; CDR3 protein: CASSTAATDTQYF; CDR3 DNA: TGTGCCAGCAGCACAGCGGCCACAGATACGCAGTATTTT
clone size: -; J gene: TRBJ2-1; D gene: TRBD1; V gene: TRBV5-1; CDR3 protein: CASGGQGSYNEQFF; CDR3 DNA: TGCGCCAGCGGGGGACAGGGCTCCTACAATGAGCAGTTCTTC
clone size: -; J gene: TRBJ2-3; D gene: -; V gene: TRBV28; CDR3 protein: CASSLYTYTDTQYF; CDR3 DNA: TGTGCCAGCAGTTTATATACGTACACAGATACGCAGTATTTT
clone size: -; J gene: TRBJ2-3; D gene: -; V gene: TRBV5-1; CDR3 protein: CASSFAQGLLSTDTQYF; CDR3 DNA: TGCGCCAGCAGCTTCGCCCAAGGACTTCTGAGCACAGATACGCAGTATTTT
clone size: -; J gene: TRBJ1-1; D gene: -; V gene: TRBV14; CDR3 protein: CASSQGPSRPNTEAFF; CDR3 DNA: TGTGCCAGCAGCCAAGGGCCTTCGCGGCCCAACACTGAAGCTTTCTTT
clone size: -; J gene: TRBJ2-7; D gene: -; V gene: TRBV5-1; CDR3 protein: CASSVAGLTYEQYF; CDR3 DNA: TGCGCCAGCAGCGTCGCGGGGTTAACCTACGAGCAGTACTTC
clone size: once; J gene: TRBJ2-1; D gene: -; V gene: TRBV15; CDR3 protein: CATSRDPLARAIHVEQFF; CDR3 DNA: TGTGCCACCAGCAGAGATCCCCTCGCCCGGGCGATACACGTTGAGCAGTTCTTC
clone size: -; J gene: TRBJ1-6; D gene: -; V gene: TRBV27; CDR3 protein: CASGGAPGNSPLHF; CDR3 DNA: TGTGCCAGCGGTGGGGCTCCGGGAAATTCACCCCTCCACTTT
clone size: -; J gene: TRBJ1-6; D gene: TRBD1; V gene: TRBV7-9; CDR3 protein: CASSLRLGDRGNNSPLHF; CDR3 DNA: TGTGCCAGCAGCTTAAGGCTCGGAGACAGGGGTAATAATTCACCCCTCCACTTT
clone size: few; J gene: TRBJ1-2; D gene: -; V gene: TRBV7-8; CDR3 protein: CASSLRFNYGYTF; CDR3 DNA: TGTGCCAGCAGCCTCCGATTCAACTATGGCTACACCTTC
clone size: -; J gene: TRBJ1-2; D gene: -; V gene: TRBV3-1/TRBV3-2; CDR3 protein: CASSQVGGEDYGYTF; CDR3 DNA: TGTGCCAGCAGCCAAGTGGGGGGGGAAGACTATGGCTACACCTTC
clone size: -; J gene: TRBJ1-2; D gene: TRBD1; V gene: TRBV7-9; CDR3 protein: CASSQDRGGSYTF; CDR3 DNA: TGTGCCAGCAGCCAAGACAGGGGAGGGAGCTACACCTTC
clone size: -; J gene: TRBJ2-2; D gene: TRBD2; V gene: TRBV10-3; CDR3 protein: CAISHPGGPVGAGELFF; CDR3 DNA: TGTGCCATCAGTCACCCGGGGGGGCCGGTGGGCGCGGGGGAGCTGTTTTTT
clone size: -; J gene: TRBJ2-3; D gene: TRBD2; V gene: TRBV7-3; CDR3 protein: CASSRRGGGTDTQYF; CDR3 DNA: TGTGCCAGCAGCCGCCGCGGGGGGGGCACAGATACGCAGTATTTT
clone size: -; J gene: TRBJ2-7; D gene: -; V gene: TRBV30; CDR3 protein: CAWSEDGVYEQYF; CDR3 DNA: TGTGCCTGGAGTGAGGACGGGGTCTACGAGCAGTACTTC
clone size: few; J gene: TRBJ2-7; D gene: -; V gene: TRBV19; CDR3 protein: CASSAIIGYEQYF; CDR3 DNA: TGTGCCAGTAGTGCCATCATAGGCTACGAGCAGTACTTC
clone size: -; J gene: TRBJ2-1; D gene: TRBD2; V gene: TRBV6-5; CDR3 protein: CASSYSSGGPYNEQFF; CDR3 DNA: TGTGCCAGCAGTTACTCGTCGGGGGGGCCCTACAATGAGCAGTTCTTC
clone size: -; J gene: TRBJ1-6; D gene: -; V gene: TRBV9; CDR3 protein: CASSPEVPNSPLHF; CDR3 DNA: TGTGCCAGCAGCCCAGAGGTCCCCAATTCACCCCTCCACTTT
clone size: -; J gene: TRBJ1-4; D gene: TRBD1; V gene: TRBV2; CDR3 protein: CASIEGQGGGKLFF; CDR3 DNA: TGTGCCAGCATAGAGGGACAGGGAGGCGGAAAACTGTTTTTT
clone size: once; J gene: TRBJ1-2; D gene: -; V gene: TRBV25-1; CDR3 protein: CASTNGAGYTF; CDR3 DNA: TGTGCCAGCACTAACGGAGCCGGCTACACCTTC
clone size: -; J gene: TRBJ1-2; D gene: TRBD1; V gene: TRBV19; CDR3 protein: CASSEQGYDYGYTF; CDR3 DNA: TGTGCCAGTAGTGAACAGGGGTATGACTATGGCTACACCTTC
clone size: -; J gene: TRBJ1-1; D gene: -; V gene: TRBV15; CDR3 protein: CATSRDLDSEAFF; CDR3 DNA: TGTGCCACCAGCAGAGATCTGGACAGTGAAGCTTTCTTT
clone size: -; J gene: TRBJ1-1; D gene: -; V gene: TRBV7-3; CDR3 protein: CASSYTRRMNTEAFF; CDR3 DNA: TGTGCCAGCAGCTATACCCGGAGGATGAACACTGAAGCTTTCTTT
clone size: -; J gene: TRBJ2-1; D gene: -; V gene: TRBV27; CDR3 protein: CASSFYNEQFF; CDR3 DNA: TGTGCCAGCAGTTTCTACAATGAGCAGTTCTTC
clone size: -; J gene: TRBJ2-3; D gene: TRBD2; V gene: TRBV9; CDR3 protein: CASSGLPGLFTDTQYF; CDR3 DNA: TGTGCCAGCAGCGGCCTACCGGGACTATTCACAGATACGCAGTATTTT
clone size: -; J gene: TRBJ1-6; D gene: TRBD1; V gene: TRBV19; CDR3 protein: CASSIGQGDSPLHF; CDR3 DNA: TGTGCCAGTAGTATAGGCCAGGGGGACTCACCCCTCCACTTT
clone size: few; J gene: TRBJ1-1; D gene: -; V gene: TRBV5-1; CDR3 protein: CASSWDGSNTEAFF; CDR3 DNA: TGCGCCAGCAGCTGGGACGGCTCGAACACTGAAGCTTTCTTT
clone size: -; J gene: TRBJ1-5; D gene: -; V gene: TRBV14; CDR3 protein: CASSRGGASNQPQHF; CDR3 DNA: TGTGCCAGCAGCCGTGGGGGGGCGAGCAATCAGCCCCAGCATTTT
clone size: -; J gene: TRBJ1-1; D gene: -; V gene: TRBV12-3/TRBV12-4; CDR3 protein: CASSSGRNTEAFF; CDR3 DNA: TGTGCCAGCAGTTCAGGACGAAACACTGAAGCTTTCTTT
clone size: -; J gene: TRBJ2-3; D gene: TRBD2; V gene: TRBV4-1; CDR3 protein: CASSQEWGTSGGTSTQYF; CDR3 DNA: TGCGCCAGCAGCCAAGAATGGGGGACTAGCGGGGGTACTAGTACGCAGTATTTT
clone size: -; J gene: TRBJ1-2; D gene: TRBD1; V gene: TRBV28; CDR3 protein: CASSNRRGLRYGYTF; CDR3 DNA: TGTGCCAGCAGTAACCGAAGGGGGCTTCGGTATGGCTACACCTTC
clone size: -; J gene: TRBJ2-1; D gene: TRBD2; V gene: TRBV27; CDR3 protein: CASSGGMRGGYNEQFF; CDR3 DNA: TGTGCCAGCAGTGGCGGTATGCGGGGGGGTTACAATGAGCAGTTCTTC
clone size: -; J gene: TRBJ2-7; D gene: TRBD2; V gene: TRBV6-1; CDR3 protein: CASSEVASGDYEQYF; CDR3 DNA: TGTGCCAGCAGTGAAGTGGCTAGCGGGGACTACGAGCAGTACTTC
clone size: -; J gene: TRBJ1-6; D gene: TRBD1; V gene: TRBV2; CDR3 protein: CASRLGQGSSPLHF; CDR3 DNA: TGTGCCAGCAGATTGGGACAGGGGAGTTCACCCCTCCACTTT
clone size: -; J gene: TRBJ2-3; D gene: TRBD1; V gene: TRBV30; CDR3 protein: CAWSEQGLSTDTQYF; CDR3 DNA: TGTGCCTGGAGTGAACAGGGGCTTAGCACAGATACGCAGTATTTT
clone size: -; J gene: TRBJ1-1; D gene: -; V gene: TRBV2; CDR3 protein: CASRQGNTEAFF; CDR3 DNA: TGTGCCAGCAGACAGGGGAACACTGAAGCTTTCTTT
clone size: -; J gene: TRBJ1-6; D gene: TRBD1; V gene: TRBV2; CDR3 protein: CASITDRGRNSPLHF; CDR3 DNA: TGTGCCAGCATCACAGACAGGGGCAGGAATTCACCCCTCCACTTT
clone size: -; J gene: TRBJ2-1; D gene: -; V gene: TRBV27; CDR3 protein: CASSSTGRQFF; CDR3 DNA: TGTGCCAGCAGTAGCACGGGAAGGCAGTTCTTC